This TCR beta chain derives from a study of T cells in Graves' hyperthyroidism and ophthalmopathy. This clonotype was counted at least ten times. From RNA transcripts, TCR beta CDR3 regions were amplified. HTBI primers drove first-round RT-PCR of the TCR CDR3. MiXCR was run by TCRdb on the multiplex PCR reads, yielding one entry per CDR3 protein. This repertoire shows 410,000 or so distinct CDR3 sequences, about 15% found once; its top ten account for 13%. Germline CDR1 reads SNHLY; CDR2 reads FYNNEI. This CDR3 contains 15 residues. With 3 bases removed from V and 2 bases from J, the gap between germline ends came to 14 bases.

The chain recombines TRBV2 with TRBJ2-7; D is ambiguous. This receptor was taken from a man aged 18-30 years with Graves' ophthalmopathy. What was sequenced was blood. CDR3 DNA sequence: TGTGCCAGCAGTGAGACAAGTCCAGCAACCTACGAGCAGTACTTC. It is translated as CASSETSPATYEQYF.